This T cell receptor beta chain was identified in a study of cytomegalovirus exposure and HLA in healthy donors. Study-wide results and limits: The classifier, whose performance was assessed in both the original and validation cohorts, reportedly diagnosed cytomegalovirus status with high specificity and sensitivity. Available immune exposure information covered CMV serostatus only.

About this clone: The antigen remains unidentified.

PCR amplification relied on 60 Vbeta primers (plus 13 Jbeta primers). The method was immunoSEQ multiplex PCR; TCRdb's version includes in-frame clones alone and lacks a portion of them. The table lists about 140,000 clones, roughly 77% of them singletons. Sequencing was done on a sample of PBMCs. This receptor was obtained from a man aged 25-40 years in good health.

The CDR3 loop is CAWSAPGTSGNTIYF. DNA of the CDR3: TGTGCCTGGAGTGCGCCCGGGACTTCTGGAAACACCATATATTTT. The chain combines TRBV30 with TRBJ1-3; perhaps TRBD1 as D (5 bases). Trimming took 1 base from V and 1 from J, leaving 11 bases between them. Germline loops: CDR1 GTSNPN, CDR2 SVGIG (reference sequence). The CDR3 extends over 15 amino acids.